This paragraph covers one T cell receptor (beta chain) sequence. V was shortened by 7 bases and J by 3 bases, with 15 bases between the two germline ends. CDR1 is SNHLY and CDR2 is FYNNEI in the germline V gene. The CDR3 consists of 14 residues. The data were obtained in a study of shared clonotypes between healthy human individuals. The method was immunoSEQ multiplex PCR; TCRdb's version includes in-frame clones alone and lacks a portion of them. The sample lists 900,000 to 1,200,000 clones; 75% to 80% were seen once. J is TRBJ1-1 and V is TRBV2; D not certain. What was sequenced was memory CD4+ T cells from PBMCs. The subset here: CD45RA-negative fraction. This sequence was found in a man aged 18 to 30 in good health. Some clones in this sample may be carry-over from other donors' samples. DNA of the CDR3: TGTGCCAGCACTCTTATTCCCCTGGACACTGAAGCTTTCTTT. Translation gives CASTLIPLDTEAFF.